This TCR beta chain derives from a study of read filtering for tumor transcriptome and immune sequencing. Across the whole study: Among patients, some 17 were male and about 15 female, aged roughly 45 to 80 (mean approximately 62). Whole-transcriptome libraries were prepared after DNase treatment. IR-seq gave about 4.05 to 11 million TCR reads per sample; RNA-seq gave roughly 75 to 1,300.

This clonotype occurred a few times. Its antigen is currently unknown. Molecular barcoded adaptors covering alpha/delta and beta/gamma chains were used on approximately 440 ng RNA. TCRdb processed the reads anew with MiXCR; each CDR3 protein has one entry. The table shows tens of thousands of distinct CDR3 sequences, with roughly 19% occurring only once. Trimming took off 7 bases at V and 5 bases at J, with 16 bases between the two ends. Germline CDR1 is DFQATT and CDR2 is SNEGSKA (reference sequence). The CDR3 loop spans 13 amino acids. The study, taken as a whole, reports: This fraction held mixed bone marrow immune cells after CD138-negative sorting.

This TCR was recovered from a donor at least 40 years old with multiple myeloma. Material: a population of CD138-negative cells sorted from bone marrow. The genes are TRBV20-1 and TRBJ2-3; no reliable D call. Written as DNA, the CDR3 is TGCAGTGTCCCAGACGGAGATCAAGATACGCAGTATTTT. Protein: CSVPDGDQDTQYF.